The text below deals with one T cell receptor beta chain. This record belongs to a study of blood T cell repertoires in COVID-19. Study in general: Samples representing acute and convalescent COVID-19 were sourced from the United States, Italy and Spain.

The authors' processing: Reference gene primers were amplified, and this amplification served to estimate nucleated cell counts. The table came from immunoSEQ multiplex PCR; TCRdb's copy has only in-frame clones and leaves some out. The V and J calls and clone size come from that table; D and trimming were worked out from the DNA. The sample holds around 260,000 clones, around 87% seen once. The germline V gene encodes CDR1 SQVTM and CDR2 ANQGSEA. The CDR3 runs to 12 residues. Trimming cost V 5 bases and J 5 bases, with 13 bases left between them. The sequence was collected from a woman in her forties or fifties with acute or convalescent COVID-19. Sequenced input: peripheral blood. J is TRBJ2-7 and V is TRBV29-1, with D perhaps matching TRBD2 (5 bases). In DNA, the CDR3 is TGCAGCGTTACCGGGGTTCTCCACGAGCAGTACTTC. It translates to CSVTGVLHEQYF.